A single sample is the source of the 26 T cell receptor beta chains below, sequenced in a study of blood T cell repertoires in COVID-19. Some clones are missing from TCRdb's copy, which holds only in-frame ones; the method was immunoSEQ multiplex PCR. This repertoire shows 130,000 to 150,000 clones, around nine tenths found once; its top ten account for under 9%. Sequenced sample: peripheral blood. These receptors were collected from a woman aged 45 to 65 with active or convalescent COVID-19.

The V and J genes are TRBV5-5 and TRBJ2-5; 13 bases are shared with TRBD2. Per the germline V gene, CDR1 is SGHKS and CDR2 is YYEKEE (reference sequence). Trimming at V came to 1 base and at J to 4 bases, leaving 7 bases not matched to a gene. This CDR3 is 17 amino acids long. The CDR3, as DNA: TGTGCCAGCAGCTTGTTGACTAGCGGGGGGTTGGGAGAGACCCAGTACTTC. The encoded protein is CASSLLTSGGLGETQYF.

CDR3 bases: TGTGCCAGCAGCCCAACCACAGGGGGCGCTTATGGCTACACCTTC. As protein: CASSPTTGGAYGYTF. The chain employs TRBV7-6 and TRBJ1-2; 9 nucleotides align to TRBD1. Germline CDR1 reads SGHVS; CDR2 reads FNYEAQ. J lost 5 bases, V lost 5 bases, and 9 bases had no gene match. The CDR3 covers 15 residues.

This sequence joins TRBV28 and TRBJ2-3, with D possibly matching TRBD2 (6 bases). Trimming removed 1 base from V and 5 bases from J, with 16 bases in between. CDR1 is MDHEN, CDR2 SYDVKM, per germline. The CDR3 is 16 amino acids. The CDR3 loop reads CASSLYGGGEGDTQYF. The CDR3 nucleotides are TGTGCCAGCAGTTTATACGGGGGAGGCGAGGGAGATACGCAGTATTTT.

This sequence joins TRBV11-2 and TRBJ1-1, with no clear D. Germline lookup yields CDR1 SGHAT and CDR2 FQNNGV. V was trimmed by 5 bases and J by 11 bases, leaving 15 bases between them. The CDR3 covers 12 residues. The CDR3 here is CASSPSRERAFF. The CDR3 DNA follows: TGTGCCAGCAGCCCCTCTAGGGAGCGGGCTTTCTTT.

The chain carries TRBV9 and TRBJ2-7, with no clear D. CDR1 and CDR2 from the germline V gene are SGDLS and YYNGEE. V was clipped by 3 bases and J by 2 bases, with 9 bases between them. The CDR3 length is 13 residues. The CDR3 here is CASSGLLAYEQYF. CDR3 nucleotides: TGTGCCAGCAGCGGGTTGTTAGCCTACGAGCAGTACTTC.

This clone appeared a single time. The chain carries TRBV6-6 and TRBJ2-7; maybe TRBD1 (6 bases). CDR1 and CDR2 (germline): MNHNY, SVGAGI (reference sequence). The CDR3 covers 16 residues. Trimming pared 6 bases from V and 6 bases from J, leaving 24 bases between. This chain's CDR3 is CASRTSRAGVGGEQYF. In nucleotides, the CDR3 is TGTGCCAGCAGGACCAGCAGGGCAGGGGTAGGTGGCGAGCAGTACTTC.

The chain uses TRBV4-3 and TRBJ1-2; a possible D gene is TRBD1 (5 bases). The CDR3 sequence is 16 residues long. Trimming stripped 0 bases from V and 1 base from J, with 12 bases between. The germline V gene has CDR1 LGHNA and CDR2 YSLEER. The CDR3 DNA follows: TGCGCCAGCAGCCAAGATCCCGACAGCCTTAACTATGGCTACACCTTC. Translating gives CASSQDPDSLNYGYTF.

As for this clone: The sample has other DNA sequences that encode this CDR3 too. V usage is TRBV5-1 and J usage is TRBJ2-7; 9 nucleotides line up with TRBD1. Germline lookup yields CDR1 SGHRS and CDR2 YFSETQ. There are 13 residues in the CDR3. J lost 1 base, V lost 4 bases, and 0 bases had no gene match. CDR3 bases: TGCGCCAGCAGCGGGACAGGGTCCTACGAGCAGTACTTC. This encodes CASSGTGSYEQYF.

The V gene is TRBV7-3, the J gene TRBJ2-7, with TRBD2 matching over 7 bases. The CDR3 runs to 15 residues. Germline assignment: CDR1 SGHTA and CDR2 FQGTGA. Losses at the gene ends were 5 bases for V and 7 bases for J; bases not matched to a gene: 14. CDR3 in DNA: TGTGCCAGCAGCCCCGGGACCCACAGCGGGGAAGAGCAGTACTTC. This gives the protein CASSPGTHSGEEQYF. Filled out from reference TRBV7-3 and TRBJ2-7, the complete variable domain reads GAGVSQTPSNKVTEKGKYVELRCDPISGHTALYWYRQSLGQGPEFLIYFQGTGAADDSGLPNDRFFAVRPEGSVSTLKIQRTERGDSAVYLCASSPGTHSGEEQYFGPGTRLTVT.

CDR3 residues: CASSSTGDGSPLHF. The CDR3 coding sequence is TGTGCCAGCAGCTCTACAGGGGACGGTTCACCCCTCCACTTT. The rearrangement links TRBV7-3 to TRBJ1-6, with 7 nucleotides matching TRBD1. This CDR3 region has 14 residues. Trimming cost V 4 bases and J 9 bases; bases outside gene matches: 6. CDR1 and CDR2 from the germline V gene are SGHTA and FQGTGA.

The chain combines TRBV6-5 with TRBJ1-1, with D uncertain. Germline V CDR1 and CDR2: MNHEY, SVGAGI. This CDR3 has 13 residues. The V and J ends lost 0 bases and 8 bases respectively, with 10 bases between them. This chain's CDR3 is CASSYSGLGEAFF. CDR3 coding DNA: TGTGCCAGCAGTTACTCCGGGTTAGGAGAAGCTTTCTTT.

The chain is built from TRBV10-3 and TRBJ1-5, with 7 bases that match TRBD1. The CDR3 consists of 15 residues. CDR1 and CDR2 (germline): ENHRY, SYGVKD. V lost 6 bases, J lost 5 bases, and 10 bases stayed unmatched. For the CDR3, the DNA is TGTGCCATCAGAGATGGACAGGCAGATTATCAGCCCCAGCATTTT. This translates into CAIRDGQADYQPQHF.

V usage is TRBV27 and J usage is TRBJ2-5, with 8 bases lining up with TRBD2. The germline V gene has CDR1 MNHEY and CDR2 SMNVEV (reference sequence). Trimming at V came to 5 bases and at J to 5 bases, leaving 7 bases not matched to a gene. This CDR3 has 14 amino acids. The CDR3 nucleotides read TGTGCCAGCAGTACCTCTGGCGGGGGGGAGACCCAGTACTTC. It encodes CASSTSGGGETQYF.

CDR3: CASSFHRQGMDTQYF. For the CDR3, the DNA is TGTGCCAGCAGCTTCCACCGACAGGGGATGGATACGCAGTATTTT. The chain joins TRBV7-9 to TRBJ2-3; 8 bases map to TRBD1. Germline V gene lookup returns CDR1 SEHNR and CDR2 FQNEAQ (reference sequence). V dropped 3 bases and J dropped 6; count of bases not matched to a gene: 8. This CDR3 has 15 residues.

This chain uses TRBV19 with TRBJ1-1; 8 bases are a match to TRBD1. The germline CDR1 and CDR2 sequences are LNHDA and SQIVND (reference sequence). V lost 5 bases to trimming and J lost 0 bases; unmatched junction nucleotides: 5. The CDR3 has 15 residues. Written as DNA, the CDR3 is TGTGCCAGTAGTCTGAGGACAGGGTTGAACACTGAAGCTTTCTTT. It specifies CASSLRTGLNTEAFF.

The chain links TRBV12-3 or TRBV12-4 to TRBJ1-1; 8 bases align to TRBD1. The CDR3 has 13 amino acids. J lost 4 bases, V lost 5 bases, and 3 bases had no gene match. The CDR3 coding sequence is TGTGCCAGCAGTACAACAGGGGGCACTGAAGCTTTCTTT. It yields the protein CASSTTGGTEAFF.

The rearrangement uses TRBV25-1 and TRBJ1-6, with 12 bases identical to TRBD1. Looked up from germline, CDR1 is MGHDK and CDR2 is SYGVNS. The V and J ends lost 6 bases and 9 bases, in that order; junction bases with no gene match: 6. The CDR3 spans 15 residues. The CDR3 here is CASRGDRGLGSPLHF. CDR3 coding DNA: TGTGCCAGCAGGGGGGACAGGGGGCTTGGTTCACCCCTCCACTTT.

The rearrangement links TRBV9 to TRBJ1-5; D not certain. The V gene's germline CDR1 is SGDLS and CDR2 YYNGEE. This CDR3 contains 15 residues. V lost 3 bases, J lost 6 bases, and 16 bases lay in between. In DNA form, the CDR3 reads TGTGCCAGCAGCGCCAGCGGGAGTTCAGGTCAGCCCCAGCATTTT. Protein sequence: CASSASGSSGQPQHF. Together with reference TRBV9 and TRBJ1-5, the CDR3 gives the full variable domain: DSGVTQTPKHLITATGQRVTLRCSPRSGDLSVYWYQQSLDQGLQFLIQYYNGEERAKGNILERFSAQQFPDLHSELNLSSLELGDSALYFCASSASGSSGQPQHFGDGTRLSIL.

The chain links TRBV29-1 to TRBJ2-3, with 10 bases aligning to TRBD1. This CDR3 spans 14 amino acids. V gave up 7 bases and J gave up 2 bases; unmatched junction bases: 6. Looked up from germline, CDR1 is SQVTM and CDR2 is ANQGSEA. CDR3 sequence reads: CSATGQGPTDTQYF. The CDR3, as DNA: TGCAGCGCCACGGGACAGGGGCCCACAGATACGCAGTATTTT.

CDR3 sequence: CASSQEGGQGRKTQYF. The CDR3 DNA is TGCGCCAGCAGCCAAGAAGGTGGACAGGGTAGGAAGACCCAGTACTTC. The chain uses TRBV4-1 and TRBJ2-5; 8 bases fit TRBD1. J lost 6 bases, V lost 0 bases, and 9 bases had no gene match. Looked up from germline, CDR1 is MGHRA and CDR2 is YSYEKL. The CDR3 has 16 amino acids.

The chain recombines TRBV27 with TRBJ1-5, with a weak D call TRBD1 (5 bases). V lost 3 bases and J 3 bases, leaving 15 bases between the germline ends. Germline loops: CDR1 MNHEY, CDR2 SMNVEV (reference sequence). The CDR3 runs to 16 residues. The CDR3 is CASSFLGGVTNQPQHF. In DNA, the CDR3 is TGTGCCAGCAGTTTCCTTGGAGGGGTTACCAATCAGCCCCAGCATTTT.

CDR3 residues: CASSLSSSSYNEQFF. CDR3 coding DNA: TGTGCCAGCAGCTTAAGTAGTTCCTCCTACAATGAGCAGTTCTTC. The V and J genes are TRBV7-2 and TRBJ2-1; unclear D gene. The CDR3 is made up of 15 amino acids. Germline CDR1 SGHTA, CDR2 FQGNSA. Trimming pared 2 bases from V and 0 bases from J, leaving 8 bases between.

The rearrangement links TRBV27 to TRBJ1-4, with a possible D match to TRBD1 (5 bases). The CDR3 totals 14 residues. Per the germline V gene, CDR1 is MNHEY and CDR2 is SMNVEV (reference sequence). The V and J ends lost 5 bases and 8 bases respectively, with 15 bases between them. The CDR3, as DNA: TGTGCCAGCAGTCCAGGGTTGGTTTGGGAAAAACTGTTTTTT. Its protein is CASSPGLVWEKLFF.

The rearrangement uses TRBV27 and TRBJ2-5; weak D call: TRBD1 (5 bases). Germline loops: CDR1 MNHEY, CDR2 SMNVEV (reference sequence). This CDR3 comprises 15 residues. V was cut by 2 bases and J by 5 bases, with 15 bases left in between. The CDR3 nucleotides read TGTGCCAGCAGTTTAAGGGAAGGGGTAGGGGAGACCCAGTACTTC. Its protein is CASSLREGVGETQYF.

This rearrangement joins TRBV7-9 to TRBJ1-5, with 12 bases identical to TRBD1. The ends lost 5 bases at V and 6 bases at J; junction bases unmatched: 5. The germline gives CDR1 SEHNR, CDR2 FQNEAQ (reference sequence). This CDR3 is 15 amino acids long. CDR3 residues: CASSPGQGAIQPQHF. In DNA, the CDR3 is TGTGCCAGCAGCCCGGGACAGGGGGCCATTCAGCCCCAGCATTTT.

The chain joins TRBV9 to TRBJ2-1; D possibly corresponds to TRBD1 (5 bases). Germline loops: CDR1 SGDLS, CDR2 YYNGEE. Trimming stripped 0 bases from V and 4 bases from J, with 11 bases between. The CDR3 extends over 15 amino acids. The CDR3 reads CASSVVAGPYNEQFF. CDR3 bases: TGTGCCAGCAGCGTAGTGGCAGGGCCATACAATGAGCAGTTCTTC. The whole variable domain, filled in from reference TRBV9 and TRBJ2-1, reads DSGVTQTPKHLITATGQRVTLRCSPRSGDLSVYWYQQSLDQGLQFLIQYYNGEERAKGNILERFSAQQFPDLHSELNLSSLELGDSALYFCASSVVAGPYNEQFFGPGTRLTVL.